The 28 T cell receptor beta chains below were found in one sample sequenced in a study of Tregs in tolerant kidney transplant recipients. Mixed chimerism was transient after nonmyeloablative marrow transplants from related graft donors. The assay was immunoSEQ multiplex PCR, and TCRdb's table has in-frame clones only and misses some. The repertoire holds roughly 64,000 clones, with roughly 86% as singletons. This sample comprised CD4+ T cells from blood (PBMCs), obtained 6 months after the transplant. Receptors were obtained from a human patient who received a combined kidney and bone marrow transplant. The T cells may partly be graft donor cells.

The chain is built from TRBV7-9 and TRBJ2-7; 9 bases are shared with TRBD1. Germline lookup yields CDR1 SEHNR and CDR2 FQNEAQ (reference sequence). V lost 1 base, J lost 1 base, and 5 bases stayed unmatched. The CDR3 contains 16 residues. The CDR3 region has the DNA TGTGCCAGCAGCTTAGTGAGGACAGGGGTATCCTACGAGCAGTACTTC. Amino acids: CASSLVRTGVSYEQYF.

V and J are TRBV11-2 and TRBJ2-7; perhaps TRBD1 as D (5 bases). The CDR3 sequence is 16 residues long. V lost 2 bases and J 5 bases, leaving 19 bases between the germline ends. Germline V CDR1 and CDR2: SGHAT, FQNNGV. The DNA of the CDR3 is TGTGCCAGCAGCTTAATTAGGGGTCGCCCACCCAACGAGCAGTACTTC. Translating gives CASSLIRGRPPNEQYF.

CDR3: CATPPGTSGGNTQYF. The CDR3 nucleotides are TGTGCCACCCCACCCGGGACTAGCGGGGGAAATACGCAGTATTTT. The V call is TRBV2, the J call TRBJ2-3; 14 bases are shared with TRBD2. CDR1 SNHLY and CDR2 FYNNEI come from the germline V gene. This CDR3 is 15 amino acids long. V shed 10 bases, J shed 7 bases, and the junction held 10 bases outside the gene matches.

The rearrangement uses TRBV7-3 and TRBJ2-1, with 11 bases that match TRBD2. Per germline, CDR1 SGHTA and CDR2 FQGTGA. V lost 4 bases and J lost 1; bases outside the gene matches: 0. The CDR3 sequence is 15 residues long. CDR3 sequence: CASSSSGRSYNEQFF. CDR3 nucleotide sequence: TGTGCCAGCAGCTCTAGCGGGAGGTCCTACAATGAGCAGTTCTTC.

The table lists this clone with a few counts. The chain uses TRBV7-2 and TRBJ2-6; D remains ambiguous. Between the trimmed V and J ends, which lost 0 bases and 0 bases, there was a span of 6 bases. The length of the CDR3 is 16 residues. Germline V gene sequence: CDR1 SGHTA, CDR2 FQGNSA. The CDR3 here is CASSLAPGSGANVLTF. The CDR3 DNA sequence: TGTGCCAGCAGCTTAGCTCCCGGCTCTGGGGCCAACGTCCTGACTTTC.

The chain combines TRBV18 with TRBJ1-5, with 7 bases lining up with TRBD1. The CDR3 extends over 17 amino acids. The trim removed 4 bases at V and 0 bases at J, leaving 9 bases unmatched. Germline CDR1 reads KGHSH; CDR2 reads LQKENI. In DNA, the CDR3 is TGTGCCAGCTCACGACAGGGTTTGGGGTATAGCAATCAGCCCCAGCATTTT. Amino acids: CASSRQGLGYSNQPQHF.

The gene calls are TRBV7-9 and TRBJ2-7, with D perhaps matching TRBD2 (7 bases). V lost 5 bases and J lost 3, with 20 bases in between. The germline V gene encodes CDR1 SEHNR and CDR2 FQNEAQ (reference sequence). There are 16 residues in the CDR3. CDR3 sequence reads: CASSGIGGGSGYEQYF. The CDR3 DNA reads TGTGCCAGCAGCGGCATAGGGGGAGGGAGTGGCTACGAGCAGTACTTC.

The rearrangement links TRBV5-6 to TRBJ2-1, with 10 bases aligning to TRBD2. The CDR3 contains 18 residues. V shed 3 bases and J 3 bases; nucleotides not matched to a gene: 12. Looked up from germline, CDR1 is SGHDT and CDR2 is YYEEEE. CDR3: CASSWERTSGRVYNEQFF. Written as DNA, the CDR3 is TGTGCCAGCAGCTGGGAAAGGACTAGCGGCCGAGTCTACAATGAGCAGTTCTTC.

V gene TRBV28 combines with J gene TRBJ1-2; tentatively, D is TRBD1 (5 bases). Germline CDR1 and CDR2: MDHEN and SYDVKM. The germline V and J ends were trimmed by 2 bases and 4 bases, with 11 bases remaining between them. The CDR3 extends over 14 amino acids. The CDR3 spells CASSLGREGYGYTF. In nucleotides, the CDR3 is TGTGCCAGCAGTTTAGGCAGGGAGGGCTATGGCTACACCTTC.

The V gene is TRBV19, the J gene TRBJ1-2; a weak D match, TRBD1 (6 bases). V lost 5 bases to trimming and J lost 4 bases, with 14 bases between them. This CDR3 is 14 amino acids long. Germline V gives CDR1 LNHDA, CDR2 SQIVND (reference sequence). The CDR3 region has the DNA TGTGCCAGTAGTTGGACCCGGGACACCTATGGCTACACCTTC. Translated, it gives CASSWTRDTYGYTF.

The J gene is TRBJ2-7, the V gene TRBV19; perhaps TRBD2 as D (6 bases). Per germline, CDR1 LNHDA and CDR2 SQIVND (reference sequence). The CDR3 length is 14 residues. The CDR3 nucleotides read TGTGCTTCGAAGAAAACGGGAGACACCTACGAGCAGTACTTC. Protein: CASKKTGDTYEQYF.

The CDR3 nucleotides read TGTGCCAGCAGCCCAGGAAGCGGGAGGGCTTACGAGCAGTACTTC. As protein: CASSPGSGRAYEQYF. The gene calls are TRBV7-3 and TRBJ2-7; TRBD2 matches at 10 bases. CDR3 size: 15 residues. J lost 4 bases, V lost 5 bases, and 8 bases had no gene match. Per germline, CDR1 SGHTA and CDR2 FQGTGA.

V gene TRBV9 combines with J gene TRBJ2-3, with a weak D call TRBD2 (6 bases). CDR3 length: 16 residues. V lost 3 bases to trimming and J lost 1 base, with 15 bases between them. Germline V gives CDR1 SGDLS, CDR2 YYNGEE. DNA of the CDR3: TGTGCCAGCAGCGCGGTCGGGAGTTCAGGCACAGATACGCAGTATTTT. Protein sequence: CASSAVGSSGTDTQYF.

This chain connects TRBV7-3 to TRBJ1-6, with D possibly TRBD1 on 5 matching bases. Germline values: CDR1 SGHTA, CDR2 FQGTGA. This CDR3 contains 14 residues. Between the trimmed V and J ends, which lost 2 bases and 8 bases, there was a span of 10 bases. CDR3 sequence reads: CASSLSGFDSPLHF. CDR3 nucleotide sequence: TGTGCCAGCAGCTTATCAGGGTTCGATTCACCCCTCCACTTT. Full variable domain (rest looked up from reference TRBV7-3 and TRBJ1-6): GAGVSQTPSNKVTEKGKYVELRCDPISGHTALYWYRQSLGQGPEFLIYFQGTGAADDSGLPNDRFFAVRPEGSVSTLKIQRTERGDSAVYLCASSLSGFDSPLHFGNGTRLTVT.

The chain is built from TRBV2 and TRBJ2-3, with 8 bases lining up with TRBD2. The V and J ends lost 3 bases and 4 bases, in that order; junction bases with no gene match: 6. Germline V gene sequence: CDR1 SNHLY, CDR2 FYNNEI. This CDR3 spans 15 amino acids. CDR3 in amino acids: CASSDVGGLADTQYF. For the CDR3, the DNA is TGTGCCAGCAGTGACGTGGGGGGACTAGCAGATACGCAGTATTTT.

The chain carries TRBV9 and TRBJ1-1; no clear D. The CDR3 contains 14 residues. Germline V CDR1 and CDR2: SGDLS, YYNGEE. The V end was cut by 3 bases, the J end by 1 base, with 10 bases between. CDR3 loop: CASSAPGSNTEAFF. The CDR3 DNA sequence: TGTGCCAGCAGCGCCCCGGGATCGAACACTGAAGCTTTCTTT. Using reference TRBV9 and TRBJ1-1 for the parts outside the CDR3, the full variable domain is DSGVTQTPKHLITATGQRVTLRCSPRSGDLSVYWYQQSLDQGLQFLIQYYNGEERAKGNILERFSAQQFPDLHSELNLSSLELGDSALYFCASSAPGSNTEAFFGQGTRLTVV.

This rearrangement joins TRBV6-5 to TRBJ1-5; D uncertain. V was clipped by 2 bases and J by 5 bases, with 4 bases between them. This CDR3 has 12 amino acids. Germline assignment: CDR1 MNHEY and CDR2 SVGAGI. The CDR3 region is CASSYRDQPQHF. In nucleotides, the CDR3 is TGTGCCAGCAGTTACCGGGATCAGCCCCAGCATTTT.

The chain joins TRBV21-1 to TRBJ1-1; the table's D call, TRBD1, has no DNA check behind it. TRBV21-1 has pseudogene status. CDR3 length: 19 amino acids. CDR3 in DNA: TGTGCCAGCAGCAACTACGGACAGTCGGATCGCTCCGTGAACACTGAAGCTTTCTTT. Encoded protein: CASSNYGQSDRSVNTEAFF.

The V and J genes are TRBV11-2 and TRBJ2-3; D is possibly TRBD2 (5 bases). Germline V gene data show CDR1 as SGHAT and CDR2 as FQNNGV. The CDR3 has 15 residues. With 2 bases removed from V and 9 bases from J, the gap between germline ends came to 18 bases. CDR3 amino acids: CASSLMGSGVRTQYF. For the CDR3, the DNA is TGTGCCAGCAGCTTAATGGGGAGTGGGGTGCGGACGCAGTATTTT.

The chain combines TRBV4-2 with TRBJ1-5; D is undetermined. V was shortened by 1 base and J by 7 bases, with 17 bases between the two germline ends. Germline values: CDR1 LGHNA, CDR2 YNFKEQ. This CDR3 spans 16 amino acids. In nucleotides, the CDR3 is TGTGCCAGCAGCCAAGTATCGGGAGCCGGAGAACAGCCCCAGCATTTT. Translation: CASSQVSGAGEQPQHF.

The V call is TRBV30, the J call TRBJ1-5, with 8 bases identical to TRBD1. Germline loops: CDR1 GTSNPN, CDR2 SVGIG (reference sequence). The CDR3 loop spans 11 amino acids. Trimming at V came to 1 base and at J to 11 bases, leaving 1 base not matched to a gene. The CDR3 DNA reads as TGTGCCTGGAGTGAGACAGGGGCCCAGCATTTT. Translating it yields CAWSETGAQHF.

CDR3 sequence: CASSRGGRETQYF. CDR3 nucleotide sequence: TGCGCCAGCAGTAGGGGAGGGCGAGAGACCCAGTACTTC. V usage is TRBV4-3 and J usage is TRBJ2-5, with 7 bases matching TRBD2. The CDR3 extends over 13 amino acids. J gave up 4 bases and V 6 bases, and 5 bases lay outside the gene matches. Germline values: CDR1 LGHNA, CDR2 YSLEER.

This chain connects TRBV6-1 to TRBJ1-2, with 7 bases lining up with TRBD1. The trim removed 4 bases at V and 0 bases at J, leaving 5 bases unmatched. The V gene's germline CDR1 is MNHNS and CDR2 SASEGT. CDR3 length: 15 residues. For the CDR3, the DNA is TGTGCCAGCAGTGTTTCAAGGGGGCCTAACTATGGCTACACCTTC. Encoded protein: CASSVSRGPNYGYTF.

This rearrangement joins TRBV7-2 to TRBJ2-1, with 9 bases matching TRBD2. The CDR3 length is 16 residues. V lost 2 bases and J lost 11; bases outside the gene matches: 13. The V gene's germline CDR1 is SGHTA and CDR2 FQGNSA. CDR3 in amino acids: CASSLRSGGPDHQQFF. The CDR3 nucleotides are TGTGCCAGCAGCTTAAGGAGCGGGGGGCCGGACCACCAGCAGTTCTTC.

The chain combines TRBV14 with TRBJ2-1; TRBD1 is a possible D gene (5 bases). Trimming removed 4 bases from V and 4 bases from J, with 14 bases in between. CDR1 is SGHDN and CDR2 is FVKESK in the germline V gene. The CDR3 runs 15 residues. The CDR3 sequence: CASSPEWGLYNEQFF. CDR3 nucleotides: TGTGCCAGCAGCCCAGAATGGGGCCTTTACAATGAGCAGTTCTTC.

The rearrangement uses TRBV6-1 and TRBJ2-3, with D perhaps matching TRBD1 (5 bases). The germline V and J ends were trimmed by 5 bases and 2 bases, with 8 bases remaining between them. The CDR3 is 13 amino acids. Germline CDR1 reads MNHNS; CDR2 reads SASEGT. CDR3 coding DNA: TGTGCCAGCAGTAAGGACATCACAGATACGCAGTATTTT. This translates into CASSKDITDTQYF.

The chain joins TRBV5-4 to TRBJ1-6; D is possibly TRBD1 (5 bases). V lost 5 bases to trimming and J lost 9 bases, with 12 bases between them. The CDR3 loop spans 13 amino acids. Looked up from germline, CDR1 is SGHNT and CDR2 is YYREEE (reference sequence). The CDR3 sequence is CASRPDKTSPLHF. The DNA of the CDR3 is TGTGCCAGCAGACCGGACAAGACTTCACCCCTCCACTTT.

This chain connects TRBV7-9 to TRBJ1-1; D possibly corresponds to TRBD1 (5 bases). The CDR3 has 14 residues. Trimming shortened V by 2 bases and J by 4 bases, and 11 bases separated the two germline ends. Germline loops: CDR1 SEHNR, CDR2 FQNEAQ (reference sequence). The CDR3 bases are TGTGCCAGCAGCTTAAACAGGTTAGGCACTGAAGCTTTCTTT. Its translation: CASSLNRLGTEAFF.